These T cell receptor beta chains were read from a single sample in a study of cytomegalovirus exposure and HLA in healthy donors. Clones were read by immunoSEQ multiplex PCR, and TCRdb kept only the in-frame ones, dropping some. The sample lists 250,000 or so clones, 85% to 95% occurring once. The sample consisted of PBMCs. Receptors originate from a girl between 2 and 10 years old in good health and CMV-seronegative. Each CDR3 is given with its conserved first and last residue. D genes are given only for firm matches. Clone size is given for some rows only: seen once, a few or many times, or a class if the clone is expanded.

d_call | j_call | v_call | clone_size | cdr3_nt | cdr3_aa
TRBD2 | TRBJ2-7 | TRBV10-1 | . | TGCGCCAGCAGTAAAGGACTAGCGTCTAACGAGCAGTACTTC | CASSKGLASNEQYF
TRBD1 | TRBJ2-7 | TRBV15 | few | TGTGCCACCGAAGGGGACAGGGCTGGCGAGCAGTACTTC | CATEGDRAGEQYF
. | TRBJ2-1 | TRBV5-1 | . | TGCGCCAGCAGCTTGGGGGTTACCGGGATCAATGAGCAGTTCTTC | CASSLGVTGINEQFF
. | TRBJ1-2 | TRBV6-1 | . | TGTGCCAGCAGTGAATGGAGGGTCGTGGGCTACACCTTC | CASSEWRVVGYTF
. | TRBJ1-3 | TRBV27 | . | TGTGCCAGCAGTTTATCGGTCGGTGGAAACACCATATATTTT | CASSLSVGGNTIYF
TRBD1 | TRBJ2-7 | TRBV19 | . | TGTGCCAGTAGCTCGTCGTTGGGACAGGGGTACCACGAGCAGTACTTC | CASSSSLGQGYHEQYF
. | TRBJ1-1 | TRBV28 | . | TGTGCCAGCAGTTATTTCCGGGGGGAGATTGAAGCTTTCTTT | CASSYFRGEIEAFF
. | TRBJ2-1 | TRBV1 | . | TGCACCAGCAGCTACCCCGGGACTAGCGGATTCCTTGTCTTCAATGAGCAGTTCTTC | CTSSYPGTSGFLVFNEQFF
TRBD1 | TRBJ1-5 | TRBV6-6 | once | TGTGCCAGCAGTTGGGGACAGGGGACCCAGCATTTT | CASSWGQGTQHF
TRBD1 | TRBJ2-7 | TRBV28 | . | TGTGCCAGTAGGGGGACAGGGGGCATCGAGCAGTACTTC | CASRGTGGIEQYF
TRBD2 | TRBJ2-7 | TRBV23-1 | . | TGCGCCAGCAGTCAAGGATCCCTAGCGGGAGGCCCCTACGAGCAGTACTTC | CASSQGSLAGGPYEQYF
TRBD1 | TRBJ1-4 | TRBV10-3 | . | TGTGCCATCAGTGAGTCGGGACAGTTTAATGAAAAACTGTTTTTT | CAISESGQFNEKLFF
TRBD1 | TRBJ2-7 | TRBV7-6 | . | TGTGCCAGCAGCTTGGGGGACAGGCCCTTTCTCTACGAGCAGTACTTC | CASSLGDRPFLYEQYF
. | TRBJ2-7 | TRBV2 | . | TGTGCCAGCAGTGAAGCCCACAGATTTACCTCCTACGAGCAGTACTTC | CASSEAHRFTSYEQYF
TRBD1 | TRBJ2-7 | TRBV15 | . | TGTGCCACCAGCAGACCGACAGGGTTTCGTAACGAGCAGTACTTC | CATSRPTGFRNEQYF
TRBD2 | TRBJ2-5 | TRBV25-1 | few | TGTGCCAGCAGTGAGAGCGGGAGAGGGGGTACCCAGTACTTC | CASSESGRGGTQYF
TRBD1 | TRBJ2-7 | TRBV6-5 | . | TGTGCCAGCAGTTACTTGGGACAGGCCTACGAGCAGTACTTC | CASSYLGQAYEQYF
TRBD1 | TRBJ2-7 | TRBV5-5 | . | TGTGCCAGCAGTCGGACCTCGGACAGGGCCTACGAGCAGTACTTC | CASSRTSDRAYEQYF
. | TRBJ1-2 | TRBV9 | . | TGTGCCAGCAGCGCCCCCGGGGACTTCAAGGTATCTGGCTACACCTTC | CASSAPGDFKVSGYTF
TRBD1 | TRBJ2-7 | TRBV30 | . | TGTGCCAGTATCCCGGGACAGGGATCCTACGAGCAGTACTTC | CASIPGQGSYEQYF
. | TRBJ2-7 | TRBV6-1 | . | TGTGCCAGCAGTGTCTACAGCTACGAGCAGTACTTC | CASSVYSYEQYF
. | TRBJ2-7 | TRBV29-1 | . | TGCAGCGGTCTAGGAGGTCTAAGGCAGTACTTC | CSGLGGLRQYF
TRBD2 | TRBJ2-1 | TRBV5-1 | . | TGCGCCAGCAGCTGGGGACTAGCGGGAGGATTGGGTAATGAGCAGTTCTTC | CASSWGLAGGLGNEQFF
. | TRBJ2-2 | TRBV19 | . | TGTGCCAGTAGGGTGGGCCCTAACACCGGGGAGCTGTTTTTT | CASRVGPNTGELFF
TRBD1 | TRBJ2-7 | TRBV5-1 | . | TGCGCCAGCAGCCGGAGGGACAGGGGGCACGAGCAGTACTTC | CASSRRDRGHEQYF
TRBD2 | TRBJ2-3 | TRBV19 | . | TGTGCCAGTAGTACGGGGGGGCCGGGCACAGATACGCAGTATTTT | CASSTGGPGTDTQYF
TRBD2 | TRBJ2-1 | TRBV9 | . | TGTGCCAGCAGCCCGACAGCGGGACCACGCTACAATGAGCAGTTCTTC | CASSPTAGPRYNEQFF
TRBD2 | TRBJ2-5 | TRBV14 | . | TGTGCCAGCAGCCAAGTACCCCGCCGACTAGCGAGGGATCAAGAGACCCAGTACTTC | CASSQVPRRLARDQETQYF
TRBD2 | TRBJ2-1 | TRBV2 | few | TGTGCCAGCATCCCGGGACTAGCGATTTACAATGAGCAGTTCTTC | CASIPGLAIYNEQFF
. | TRBJ1-5 | TRBV27 | . | TGTGCCAGCAGTTTATTAGGTGCAAGGGGGCAGCCCCAGCATTTT | CASSLLGARGQPQHF
TRBD2 | TRBJ2-3 | TRBV9 | . | TGTGCCAGCAGCGGTAGCGGGGAAGGGGATACGCAGTATTTT | CASSGSGEGDTQYF
. | TRBJ1-1 | TRBV21-1 | . | TGTGCCAGCAGCAGAGGGGGACAAGGCGACAAGAACACTGAAGCTTTCTTT | CASSRGGQGDKNTEAFF
TRBD2 | TRBJ2-7 | TRBV6-5 | once | TGTGCCAGCAGTCACACTAGCGGGGGGTCCTACGAGCAGTACTTC | CASSHTSGGSYEQYF
. | TRBJ1-2 | TRBV14 | . | TGTGCCAGCAGCCTCGGGGGGCGACGGGGTGGCTACACCTTC | CASSLGGRRGGYTF
. | TRBJ2-7 | TRBV14 | . | TGTGCCAGCAGCCAAGTTGACATATACTACGAGCAGTACTTC | CASSQVDIYYEQYF
. | TRBJ1-5 | TRBV19 | . | TGTGCCAGTAGTATTGAGGGCGAGCAGCCCCAGCATTTT | CASSIEGEQPQHF
. | TRBJ1-5 | TRBV6-6 | . | TGTGCCAGCAGTTACTTGAGTAGCAATCAGCCCCAGCATTTT | CASSYLSSNQPQHF
. | TRBJ2-1 | TRBV9 | once | TGTGCCAGCAGCGTGGGGGACTCCCTCTTCTTC | CASSVGDSLFF
TRBD1 | TRBJ1-1 | TRBV10-3 | . | TGTGCCATCAGTGAGTCTCGGACAGGAGGGGAAATGAACACTGAAGCTTTCTTT | CAISESRTGGEMNTEAFF
TRBD1 | TRBJ2-3 | TRBV5-1 | . | TGCGCCAGCAGCCAAACGGGACAGGGAATAGATACGCAGTATTTT | CASSQTGQGIDTQYF
. | TRBJ1-5 | TRBV5-1 | . | TGCGCCAGCAGCTTGGTACCAGGGCCAGGGCAGCCCCAGCATTTT | CASSLVPGPGQPQHF
TRBD1 | TRBJ1-1 | TRBV18 | . | TGTGCCAGCTCACCGCGCGGACAGGGGAAAGCTTTCTTT | CASSPRGQGKAFF